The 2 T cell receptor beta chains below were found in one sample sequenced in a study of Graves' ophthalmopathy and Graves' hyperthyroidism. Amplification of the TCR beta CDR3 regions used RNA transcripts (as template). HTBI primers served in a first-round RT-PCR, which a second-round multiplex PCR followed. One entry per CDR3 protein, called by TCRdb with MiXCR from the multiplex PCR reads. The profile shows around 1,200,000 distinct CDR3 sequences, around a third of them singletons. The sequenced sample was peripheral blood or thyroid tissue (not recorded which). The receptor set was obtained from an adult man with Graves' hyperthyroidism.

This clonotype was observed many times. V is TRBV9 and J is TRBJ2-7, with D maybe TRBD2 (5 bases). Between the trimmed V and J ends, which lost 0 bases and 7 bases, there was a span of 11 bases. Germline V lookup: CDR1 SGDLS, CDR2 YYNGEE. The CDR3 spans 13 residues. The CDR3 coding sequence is TGTGCCAGCAGCGTAGCGCGGGTTGGGGAGCAGTACTTC. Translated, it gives CASSVARVGEQYF. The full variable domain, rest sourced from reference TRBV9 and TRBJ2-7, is DSGVTQTPKHLITATGQRVTLRCSPRSGDLSVYWYQQSLDQGLQFLIQYYNGEERAKGNILERFSAQQFPDLHSELNLSSLELGDSALYFCASSVARVGEQYFGPGTRLTVT.

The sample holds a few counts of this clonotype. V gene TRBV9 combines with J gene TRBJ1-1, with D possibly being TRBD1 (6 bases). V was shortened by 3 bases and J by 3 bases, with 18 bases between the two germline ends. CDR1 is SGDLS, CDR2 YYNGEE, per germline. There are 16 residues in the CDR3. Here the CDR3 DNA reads TGTGCCAGCAGCGAAGGAGGACAGCGACAGGACACTGAAGCTTTCTTT. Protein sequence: CASSEGGQRQDTEAFF.